This T cell receptor beta chain was recovered during a study of blood T cell repertoires in COVID-19 (TCRdb year 2020). For context, the study as a whole: The collaborator samples originated in the United States, Italy and Spain and spanned the acute and convalescent phases of COVID-19. The dataset comprised deeply sampled blood TCRbeta repertoires from subjects exposed to, actively infected with, or recovered from COVID-19. Samples came from the ongoing ImmuneRACE study (first 160 participants) plus 1,254 subjects from 6 global collaborators. The material from the prospective study consisted of cDNA or gDNA derived from T cells, B-cell-depleted T cells, or PBMCs. A freely available public database, intended as a resource for researchers studying the immune response to SARS-CoV-2, is where the repertoires were released. A de-identified subject ID, COVID-19 status, age in years and sex were almost always included in the sample metadata. HLA class I and class II types, where available, came from metadata supplied by the sample provider rather than from assay-based typing.

This clone was seen a handful of times. It lacks a known antigen. Base qualities were left out, and no much larger clone turns up one base away. The collaborating institutions used their own protocols to collect whole blood in K2EDTA tubes. For TCRbeta analysis, collaborator samples were shipped as frozen whole blood, as isolated PBMCs, or as DNA extracted from either sample type. Trimming leaves V shorter by 3 bases and J shorter by 2 bases, with the junction holding 10 bases beyond the gene matches. CDR1 LGHDT and CDR2 YNNKEL were looked up in the germline V gene (reference sequence). The CDR3 has 18 amino acids, counting the end cysteine and phenylalanine. Here the CDR3 DNA is all that survives: 54 bases in frame from base 1. The full study reports these points: The quantity of clinical and demographic metadata differed by source and by participant and was supplied without curation.

TCRbeta CDR3 regions were amplified from genomic DNA by means of the immunoSEQ Assay, a bias-controlled multiplex PCR. The authors' pipeline ran thus. Nucleated cell counts per sample were estimated from amplification of reference gene primers within the assay. Sequence reads were collapsed and filtered to measure the absolute abundance of every unique TCRbeta CDR3 rearrangement. For each sample, productive Simpson clonality was calculated by taking the square root of Simpson's diversity index across productive rearrangements. TCRdb retrieved this table from immuneACCESS and kept in-frame rearrangements only. Not all clones are present; in checked studies, unresolved V genes account for under half, and no reason is known for the remainder. V and J calls plus clone size are reproduced from that table; the DNA served to infer D and trimming. This sample gives 120,000 or so clones in total; roughly four fifths of them show up just once. The ten largest clones represent 9.5% to 13% of the sample.

Sequencing used peripheral blood. The clonotype was recovered from a human donor in a cohort sampled during active COVID-19. Recombination connected TRBV3-1 (or the pseudogene TRBV3-2) to TRBJ2-6; TRBD1 matches 7 bases in the middle. For the CDR3, the sequence is CASSHALWDRTGANVLTF. The DNA reads TGTGCCAGCAGCCATGCTCTCTGGGACAGAACTGGGGCCAACGTCCTGACTTTC.